These 2 T cell receptor beta chains came from one sample sequenced in a study of T cells after yellow fever vaccination. MiXCR, applied by TCRdb to the 5' RACE reads, yields one record per CDR3 protein. The sample shows 500,000 to 700,000 distinct CDR3 sequences, 15% to 20% of them seen only once. Sequencing was performed on PBMCs, taken 15 days after the yellow fever booster vaccination. Receptor source: a man aged 25 to 40 who received the YFV17D yellow fever vaccine.

This clonotype was seen a few times. The chain has TRBV20-1 and TRBJ2-3; 10 bases map to TRBD2. The CDR3 runs 17 residues. The germline V gene encodes CDR1 DFQATT and CDR2 SNEGSKA (reference sequence). Trimming removed 0 bases from V and 2 bases from J; junction bases left unmatched: 8. The CDR3 DNA reads as TGCAGTGCTAGAGATCTCGGAACTAGCGGGGTCACAGATACGCAGTATTTT. The encoded protein is CSARDLGTSGVTDTQYF.

In this sample, this clonotype turned up many times. The chain carries TRBV19 and TRBJ2-7, with TRBD2 as a possible D gene (5 bases). Trimming pared 8 bases from V and 0 bases from J, leaving 11 bases between. This CDR3 is built from 13 residues. Per the germline V gene, CDR1 is LNHDA and CDR2 is SQIVND (reference sequence). The CDR3 nucleotides read TGTGCCAGTTCGAGCGGACCCTCCTACGAGCAGTACTTC. The encoded protein is CASSSGPSYEQYF.